The 11 T cell receptor beta chains below all came from one sample that was sequenced in a study of T cell changes during pregnancy in multiple sclerosis. The table came from immunoSEQ multiplex PCR; TCRdb's copy has only in-frame clones and leaves some out. The sample lists roughly 56,000 clones; over 75% were seen once. The sequencing here drew on peripheral blood, taken in the first trimester of pregnancy. The receptor set was obtained from a female donor with multiple sclerosis, enrolled in a pregnancy study.

The chain carries TRBV5-1 and TRBJ1-2; 10 nucleotides match TRBD1. This CDR3 has 14 residues. Germline assignment: CDR1 SGHRS and CDR2 YFSETQ. V lost 7 bases to trimming and J lost 8 bases; unmatched junction nucleotides: 11. CDR3 DNA sequence: TGCGCCAGCGGGATGGGACAGGGGCTGGAGGGCTACACCTTC. Translating it yields CASGMGQGLEGYTF.

V gene TRBV19 combines with J gene TRBJ1-5, with D tentatively TRBD1 (6 bases). Trimming stripped 10 bases from V and 4 bases from J, with 17 bases between. This CDR3 contains 14 residues. Germline CDR1 LNHDA, CDR2 SQIVND (reference sequence). The CDR3 nucleotides read TGTGCCATTGGGACACCCCATGGAAATCAGCCCCAGCATTTT. This sequence encodes CAIGTPHGNQPQHF.

The chain recombines TRBV5-1 with TRBJ2-7, with 9 bases that match TRBD2. CDR1 is SGHRS and CDR2 is YFSETQ in the germline V gene. This CDR3 comprises 15 residues. The V gene end was trimmed by 1 base and the J gene end by 4 bases; junction bases not matched to a gene: 6. The DNA of the CDR3 is TGCGCCAGCAGCTTGTCTGCGGGAGGGCGATACGAGCAGTACTTC. This gives the protein CASSLSAGGRYEQYF.

The genes are TRBV13 and TRBJ2-3; 9 bases are shared with TRBD2. This CDR3 has 16 residues. V was clipped by 5 bases and J by 3 bases; unmatched bases: 9. Germline V lookup: CDR1 PRHDT, CDR2 FYEKMQ (reference sequence). The CDR3, as DNA: TGTGCCAGCAGCCCCTCGAGGCGGGAGGGGACAGATACGCAGTATTTT. Residues: CASSPSRREGTDTQYF.

This sequence joins TRBV4-1 and TRBJ2-2; 11 bases fit TRBD1. The germline gives CDR1 MGHRA, CDR2 YSYEKL. This CDR3 is 16 amino acids long. V dropped 5 bases and J dropped 3; count of bases not matched to a gene: 5. This CDR3 reads CASSLRTGGDTGELFF. The CDR3 DNA sequence: TGCGCCAGCAGCTTACGGACAGGGGGCGACACCGGGGAGCTGTTTTTT.

V gene TRBV4-1 combines with J gene TRBJ1-1; no clear D gene. Trimming took off 5 bases at V and 4 bases at J, with 14 bases between the two ends. This CDR3 is 14 amino acids long. Germline V lookup: CDR1 MGHRA, CDR2 YSYEKL. Written as DNA, the CDR3 is TGCGCCAGCAGCGACGAGGGAGCTGGCACTGAAGCTTTCTTT. Translated, it gives CASSDEGAGTEAFF.

The chain links TRBV5-1 to TRBJ2-5; the match to TRBD2 covers 9 bases. CDR3 length equals 17 residues. Looked up from germline, CDR1 is SGHRS and CDR2 is YFSETQ. V dropped 0 bases and J dropped 0; count of bases not matched to a gene: 6. The CDR3 loop is CASSLAGTSSHQETQYF. The DNA for the CDR3 is TGCGCCAGCAGCTTGGCCGGGACTAGCAGCCACCAAGAGACCCAGTACTTC.

The chain joins TRBV7-2 to TRBJ2-5; TRBD2 matches at 12 bases. V shed 5 bases, J shed 2 bases, and the junction held 9 bases outside the gene matches. The CDR3 extends over 17 amino acids. In germline, CDR1 is SGHTA, CDR2 FQGNSA. The CDR3 sequence is CASSRNLAGGWQETQYF. The DNA for the CDR3 is TGTGCCAGCAGCCGCAACCTAGCGGGAGGGTGGCAAGAGACCCAGTACTTC.

The V and J genes are TRBV27 and TRBJ2-6; tentative D call: TRBD1 (5 bases). The V gene's germline CDR1 is MNHEY and CDR2 SMNVEV (reference sequence). CDR3 size: 16 residues. Deletions cut 6 bases from V and 0 bases from J, with 12 bases between. The CDR3 bases are TGTGCCAGCAGGCAGACGGACATCTCTGGGGCCAACGTCCTGACTTTC. Translated: CASRQTDISGANVLTF.

The V and J genes are TRBV7-9 and TRBJ1-4; D might be TRBD1 (5 bases). The CDR3 consists of 12 residues. Germline V gene data show CDR1 as SEHNR and CDR2 as FQNEAQ (reference sequence). V was pared by 4 bases and J by 12 bases, with 12 bases between. As DNA, the CDR3 is TGTGCCAGCAGCTCGGGCGGGGCGGAACTGTTTTTT. Protein sequence: CASSSGGAELFF.

The chain uses TRBV28 and TRBJ2-1, with D possibly being TRBD2 (6 bases). Germline V gives CDR1 MDHEN, CDR2 SYDVKM. Between the trimmed V and J ends, which lost 1 base and 8 bases, there was a span of 18 bases. The CDR3 is made up of 16 amino acids. The CDR3 coding sequence is TGTGCCAGCAGTTTATCGGACGGGAGACTCCTCGATGAGCAGTTCTTC. Protein: CASSLSDGRLLDEQFF.